One sample yielded the 17 T cell receptor beta chains listed below, sequenced in a study of shared clonotypes between healthy human individuals (dated by TCRdb to about 2020). CD8 naive samples were obtained by positive selection for CCR7 among CD45RO-negative cells, yielding a CD45RA+CCR7+ population from which TemRA cells were excluded. The library was made by the immunoSEQ multiplex PCR assay. TCRdb took over this immuneACCESS table, retaining in-frame rearrangements with V and J assigned. Such tables are incomplete; in checked studies, under half of the missing clones stem from an unresolved V gene, and the remainder is unexplained. Recorded for this sample are some 2 million clones; just under 95% of them occurred a single time. The ten largest make up 0.9% to 1.5% of the sample. The sequencing input was naive CD8+ T cells sorted from blood. According to the study, the label for this sample's cell subset or site signals: CD45RA+CCR7+. These receptor sequences come from a man between 18 and 29 years old in good health.

The chain couples TRBV6-1 to TRBJ2-7, with 7 nucleotides matching TRBD1. Germline CDR1 reads MNHNS; CDR2 reads SASEGT. Germline trimming cut 7 bases from V and 0 bases from J; bases unmatched to any gene: 6. The CDR3 is made up of 14 amino acids. The CDR3 here is CASIGDSYSYEQYF. The CDR3 DNA reads as TGTGCCAGCATTGGGGACAGCTACTCCTACGAGCAGTACTTC.

The chain employs TRBV6-5 and TRBJ1-2, with 8 bases matching TRBD1. Germline trimming cut 6 bases from V and 3 bases from J; bases unmatched to any gene: 3. Germline V gene data show CDR1 as MNHEY and CDR2 as SVGAGI. This CDR3 spans 13 amino acids. CDR3 sequence reads: CASSQGAHYGYTF. The DNA of the CDR3 is TGTGCCAGCAGCCAGGGGGCTCACTATGGCTACACCTTC.

CDR3 loop: CASSLAGLRAGYGETQYF. The CDR3 DNA is TGCGCCAGCAGCTTGGCCGGACTAAGGGCGGGGTACGGGGAGACCCAGTACTTC. V is TRBV5-1 and J is TRBJ2-5; a weak D match, TRBD2 (6 bases). Germline V gene sequence: CDR1 SGHRS, CDR2 YFSETQ. V was cut by 0 bases and J by 5 bases, with 23 bases left in between. This CDR3 is built from 18 residues.

In DNA form, the CDR3 reads TGTGCCTGGAGTGGGACCAGCTGGAATGAGCAGTTCTTC. It codes for CAWSGTSWNEQFF. The chain is built from TRBV30 and TRBJ2-1, with no clear D. The CDR3 is 13 residues long. Between the trimmed V and J ends, which lost 1 base and 7 bases, there was a span of 11 bases. The germline V gene has CDR1 GTSNPN and CDR2 SVGIG (reference sequence).

The DNA of the CDR3 is TGTGCCAGCAGTGAAGCGGTCGGGTGGAATTCACCCCTCCACTTT. Its protein product is CASSEAVGWNSPLHF. The chain combines TRBV6-1 with TRBJ1-6, with no clear D. Germline values: CDR1 MNHNS, CDR2 SASEGT. The length of the CDR3 is 15 residues. V was shortened by 0 bases and J by 7 bases, with 10 bases between the two germline ends.

In the case of this clone: Distinct nucleotide sequences in the sample also encode this CDR3. V is TRBV10-3 and J is TRBJ2-7; TRBD1 matches 7 bases. CDR1 and CDR2 from the germline V gene are ENHRY and SYGVKD. Losses at the gene ends were 3 bases for V and 2 bases for J; bases not matched to a gene: 4. The CDR3 contains 14 residues. DNA of the CDR3: TGTGCCATCAGTGACGGTCAGGGGGCCTACGAGCAGTACTTC. Amino acid sequence: CAISDGQGAYEQYF.

The gene calls are TRBV4-3 and TRBJ1-1, with D perhaps TRBD1 (5 bases). The CDR3 length is 16 residues. The germline V gene has CDR1 LGHNA and CDR2 YSLEER. The V end was cut by 0 bases, the J end by 4 bases, with 15 bases between. CDR3 nucleotide sequence: TGCGCCAGCAGCCAAGACCCGGTTCCGGGGGGCACTGAAGCTTTCTTT. Translation: CASSQDPVPGGTEAFF.

The chain employs TRBV5-4 and TRBJ2-5; D remains ambiguous. V lost 3 bases to trimming and J lost 2 bases, with 5 bases between them. Germline loops: CDR1 SGHNT, CDR2 YYREEE (reference sequence). This CDR3 region has 12 residues. DNA for the CDR3: TGTGCCAGCAGCTCCCAACAAGAGACCCAGTACTTC. Encoded protein: CASSSQQETQYF.

The rearrangement joins TRBV4-1 to TRBJ2-5, with 12 bases lining up with TRBD1. This CDR3 is 16 amino acids long. The germline CDR1 and CDR2 sequences are MGHRA and YSYEKL. V was clipped by 4 bases and J by 4 bases; unmatched bases: 7. This chain's CDR3 is CASSLLGTGGPETQYF. The CDR3, as DNA: TGCGCCAGCAGCCTCCTCGGGACAGGGGGCCCAGAGACCCAGTACTTC.

V and J are TRBV7-9 and TRBJ2-1, with 14 bases lining up with TRBD2. Germline values: CDR1 SEHNR, CDR2 FQNEAQ (reference sequence). Germline trimming cut 3 bases from V and 0 bases from J; bases unmatched to any gene: 4. The CDR3 totals 18 residues. The CDR3 here is CASSLGLAGAISYNEQFF. The CDR3 DNA sequence: TGTGCCAGCAGCTTGGGACTAGCGGGGGCCATCTCCTACAATGAGCAGTTCTTC.

This clone has just one count. The rearrangement uses TRBV28 and TRBJ1-5; D is undetermined. CDR1 and CDR2 (germline): MDHEN, SYDVKM. The CDR3 loop spans 12 amino acids. The V and J ends lost 9 bases and 9 bases respectively, with 15 bases between them. The CDR3 loop is CARVGRRGPQHF. In DNA form, the CDR3 reads TGTGCCAGAGTCGGGCGTCGAGGGCCCCAGCATTTT.

This chain connects TRBV27 to TRBJ2-7, with a possible D match to TRBD2 (6 bases). This CDR3 has 15 residues. In germline, CDR1 is MNHEY, CDR2 SMNVEV (reference sequence). V gave up 2 bases and J gave up 1 base, with 12 bases separating them. The CDR3 sequence: CASSLRGLESYEQYF. The DNA for the CDR3 is TGTGCCAGCAGTTTAAGGGGACTCGAGTCCTACGAGCAGTACTTC.

V usage is TRBV11-1 and J usage is TRBJ1-1; D unclear. The germline V gene has CDR1 SGHAT and CDR2 FQDESV (reference sequence). Trimming removed 8 bases from V and 2 bases from J, with 9 bases in between. The length of the CDR3 is 12 residues. The CDR3: CASLRDNTEAFF. Here the CDR3 DNA reads TGTGCCAGCTTGCGGGATAACACTGAAGCTTTCTTT. The whole variable domain, filled in from reference TRBV11-1 and TRBJ1-1, reads EAEVAQSPRYKITEKSQAVAFWCDPISGHATLYWYRQILGQGPELLVQFQDESVVDDSQLPKDRFSAERLKGVDSTLKIQPAELGDSAMYLCASLRDNTEAFFGQGTRLTVV.

This chain connects TRBV5-4 to TRBJ1-4; D is ambiguous. V lost 4 bases and J 6 bases, leaving 19 bases between the germline ends. Per germline, CDR1 SGHNT and CDR2 YYREEE (reference sequence). This CDR3 comprises 16 residues. The CDR3, as DNA: TGTGCCAGCAGCCCGACCGGAGAGACCCACCATGAAAAACTGTTTTTT. Its protein product is CASSPTGETHHEKLFF.

The chain couples TRBV9 to TRBJ2-3; 8 nucleotides line up with TRBD2. V was pared by 0 bases and J by 0 bases, with 9 bases of the junction left unmatched. CDR1 and CDR2 (germline): SGDLS, YYNGEE. This CDR3 has 18 residues. Here the CDR3 reads CASSVARASGSSTDTQYF. DNA for the CDR3: TGTGCCAGCAGCGTAGCTCGGGCTAGCGGGTCTAGCACAGATACGCAGTATTTT. Full variable domain (outside the CDR3, taken from reference TRBV9 and TRBJ2-3): DSGVTQTPKHLITATGQRVTLRCSPRSGDLSVYWYQQSLDQGLQFLIQYYNGEERAKGNILERFSAQQFPDLHSELNLSSLELGDSALYFCASSVARASGSSTDTQYFGPGTRLTVL.

The chain carries TRBV6-1 and TRBJ1-1, with D unresolved. The CDR3 contains 11 residues. Germline V CDR1 and CDR2: MNHNS, SASEGT. Trimming cost V 8 bases and J 4 bases, with 8 bases left between them. CDR3 nucleotides: TGTGCCAGCGAGTATTTCACTGAAGCTTTCTTT. It encodes CASEYFTEAFF.

V usage is TRBV6-5 and J usage is TRBJ2-2; no firm D call. CDR3 length equals 15 residues. CDR1 is MNHEY, CDR2 SVGAGI, per germline. The ends were cut back, 2 bases at V and 0 bases at J, with 7 bases in the middle. The CDR3 DNA reads as TGTGCCAGCAGTTACCAGGTCGCGAACACCGGGGAGCTGTTTTTT. It specifies CASSYQVANTGELFF.